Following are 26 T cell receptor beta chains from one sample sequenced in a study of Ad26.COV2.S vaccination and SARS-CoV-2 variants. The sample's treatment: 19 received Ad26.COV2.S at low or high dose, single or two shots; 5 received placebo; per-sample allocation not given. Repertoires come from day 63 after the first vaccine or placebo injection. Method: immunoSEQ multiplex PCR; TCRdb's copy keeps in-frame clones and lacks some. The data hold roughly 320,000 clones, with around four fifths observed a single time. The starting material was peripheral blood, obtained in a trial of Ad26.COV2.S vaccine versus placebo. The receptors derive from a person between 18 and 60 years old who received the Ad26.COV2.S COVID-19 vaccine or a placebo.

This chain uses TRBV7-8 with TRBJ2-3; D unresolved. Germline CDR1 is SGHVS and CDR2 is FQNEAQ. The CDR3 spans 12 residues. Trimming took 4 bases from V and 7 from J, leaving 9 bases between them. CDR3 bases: TGTGCCAGCAGCTCATTACGGAATACGCAGTATTTT. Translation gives CASSSLRNTQYF. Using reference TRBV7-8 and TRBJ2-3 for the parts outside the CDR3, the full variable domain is GAGVSQSPRYKVAKRGQDVALRCDPISGHVSLFWYQQALGQGPEFLTYFQNEAQLDKSGLPSDRFFAERPEGSVSTLKIQRTQQEDSAVYLCASSSLRNTQYFGPGTRLTVL.

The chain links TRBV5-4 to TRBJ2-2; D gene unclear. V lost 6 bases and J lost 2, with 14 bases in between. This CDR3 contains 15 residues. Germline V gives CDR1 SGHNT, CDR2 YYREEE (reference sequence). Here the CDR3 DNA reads TGTGCCAGCACCATGAACAGTTTAAACACCGGGGAGCTGTTTTTT. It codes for CASTMNSLNTGELFF.

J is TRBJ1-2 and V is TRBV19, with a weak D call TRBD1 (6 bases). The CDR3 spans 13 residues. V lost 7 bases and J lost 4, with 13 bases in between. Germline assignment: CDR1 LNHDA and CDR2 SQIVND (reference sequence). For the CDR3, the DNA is TGTGCCAGTATGGAAGGGACACTCTATGGCTACACCTTC. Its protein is CASMEGTLYGYTF.

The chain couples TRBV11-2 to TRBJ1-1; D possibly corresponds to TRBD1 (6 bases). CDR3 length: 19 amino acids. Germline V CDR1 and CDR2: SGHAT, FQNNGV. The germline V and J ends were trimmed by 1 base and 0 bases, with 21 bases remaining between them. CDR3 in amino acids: CASSLGRGRSLTLNTEAFF. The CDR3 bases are TGTGCCAGCAGCTTAGGTAGGGGGAGGAGTTTGACCCTGAACACTGAAGCTTTCTTT.

The CDR3 nucleotides are TGTGCCAGCAGCCAGCACCCGACAGGTATTGATGGCTACACCTTC. Protein product: CASSQHPTGIDGYTF. The chain recombines TRBV3-1 (or the pseudogene TRBV3-2) with TRBJ1-2; D may be TRBD1 (6 bases). The CDR3 spans 15 residues. CDR1 and CDR2 (germline): LGHDT, YNNKEL (reference sequence). The V end was cut by 3 bases, the J end by 6 bases, with 17 bases between.

CDR3 protein: CASSLVGDDYGYTF. In DNA form, the CDR3 reads TGTGCCAGCAGCTTGGTCGGGGACGACTATGGCTACACCTTC. The chain is built from TRBV5-6 and TRBJ1-2; weak D call: TRBD1 (5 bases). Per germline, CDR1 SGHDT and CDR2 YYEEEE. Deletions cut 0 bases from V and 3 bases from J, with 9 bases between. The CDR3 is 14 residues long.

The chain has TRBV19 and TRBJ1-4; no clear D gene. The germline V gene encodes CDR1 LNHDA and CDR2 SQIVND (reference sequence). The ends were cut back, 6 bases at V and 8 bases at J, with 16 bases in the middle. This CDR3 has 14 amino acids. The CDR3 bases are TGTGCCAGTAGGCGCCGAGAGACACCAGAAAAACTGTTTTTT. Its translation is CASRRRETPEKLFF.

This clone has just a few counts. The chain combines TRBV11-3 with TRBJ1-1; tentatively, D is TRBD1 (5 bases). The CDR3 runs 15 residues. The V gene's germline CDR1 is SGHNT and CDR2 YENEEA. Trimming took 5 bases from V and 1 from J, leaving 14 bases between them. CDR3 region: CASSLRGAANTEAFF. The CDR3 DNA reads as TGTGCCAGCAGCCTACGCGGGGCCGCGAACACTGAAGCTTTCTTT.

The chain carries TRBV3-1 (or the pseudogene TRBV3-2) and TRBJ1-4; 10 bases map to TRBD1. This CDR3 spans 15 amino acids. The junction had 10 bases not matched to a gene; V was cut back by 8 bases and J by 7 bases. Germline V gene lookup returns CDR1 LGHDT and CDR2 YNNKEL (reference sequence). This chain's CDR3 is CASRGRQGAGEKLFF. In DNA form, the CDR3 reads TGTGCCAGCCGGGGGAGACAGGGGGCAGGTGAAAAACTGTTTTTT.

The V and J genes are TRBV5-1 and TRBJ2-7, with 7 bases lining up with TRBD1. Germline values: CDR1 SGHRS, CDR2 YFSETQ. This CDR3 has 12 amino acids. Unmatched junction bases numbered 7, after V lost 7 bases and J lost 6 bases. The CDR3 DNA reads TGCGCCAGCCTTTCTCCAGGGGGCGAGCAGTACTTC. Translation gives CASLSPGGEQYF.

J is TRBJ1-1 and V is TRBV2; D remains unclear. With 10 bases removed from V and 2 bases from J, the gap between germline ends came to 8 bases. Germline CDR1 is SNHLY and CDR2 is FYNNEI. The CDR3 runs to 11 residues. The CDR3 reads CAIQSNTEAFF. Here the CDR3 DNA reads TGTGCCATCCAGTCCAACACTGAAGCTTTCTTT.

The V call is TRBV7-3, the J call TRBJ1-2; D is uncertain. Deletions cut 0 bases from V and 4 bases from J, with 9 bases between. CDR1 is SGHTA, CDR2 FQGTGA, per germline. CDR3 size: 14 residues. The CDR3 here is CASSLTYSGYGYTF. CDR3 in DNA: TGTGCCAGCAGCTTAACTTATTCCGGCTATGGCTACACCTTC. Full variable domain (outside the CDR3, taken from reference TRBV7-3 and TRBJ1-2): GAGVSQTPSNKVTEKGKYVELRCDPISGHTALYWYRQSLGQGPEFLIYFQGTGAADDSGLPNDRFFAVRPEGSVSTLKIQRTERGDSAVYLCASSLTYSGYGYTFGSGTRLTVV.

CDR3 protein: CASSNPGTGGLRGGELFF. Written as DNA, the CDR3 is TGTGCCAGCAGCAACCCCGGGACAGGGGGCCTTAGGGGCGGGGAGCTGTTTTTT. The chain links TRBV5-4 to TRBJ2-2; 12 bases are shared with TRBD1. There are 18 residues in the CDR3. The junction had 14 bases not matched to a gene; V was cut back by 4 bases and J by 7 bases. Looked up from germline, CDR1 is SGHNT and CDR2 is YYREEE (reference sequence). The variable domain in full, completed from reference TRBV5-4 and TRBJ2-2, reads ETGVTQSPTHLIKTRGQQVTLRCSSQSGHNTVSWYQQALGQGPQFIFQYYREEENGRGNFPPRFSGLQFPNYSSELNVNALELDDSALYLCASSNPGTGGLRGGELFFGEGSRLTVL.

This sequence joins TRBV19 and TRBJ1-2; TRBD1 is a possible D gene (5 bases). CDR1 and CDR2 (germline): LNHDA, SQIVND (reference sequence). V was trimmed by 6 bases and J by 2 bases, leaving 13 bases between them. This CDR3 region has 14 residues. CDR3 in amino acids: CASRVAGSNYGYTF. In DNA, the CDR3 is TGTGCCAGTAGGGTCGCAGGGAGCAACTATGGCTACACCTTC.

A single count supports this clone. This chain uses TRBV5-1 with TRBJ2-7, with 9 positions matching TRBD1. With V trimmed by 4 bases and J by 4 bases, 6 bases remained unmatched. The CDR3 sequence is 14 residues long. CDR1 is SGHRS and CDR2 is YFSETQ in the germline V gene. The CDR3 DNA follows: TGCGCCAGCAGCATAAGGGACAGGGAATACGAGCAGTACTTC. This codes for CASSIRDREYEQYF.

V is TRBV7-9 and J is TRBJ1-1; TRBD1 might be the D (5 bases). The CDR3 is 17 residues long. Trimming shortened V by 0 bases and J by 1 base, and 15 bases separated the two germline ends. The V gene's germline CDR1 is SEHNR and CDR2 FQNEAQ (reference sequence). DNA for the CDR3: TGTGCCAGCAGCTTAGCCGGATGGGGGATGACGAACACTGAAGCTTTCTTT. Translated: CASSLAGWGMTNTEAFF.

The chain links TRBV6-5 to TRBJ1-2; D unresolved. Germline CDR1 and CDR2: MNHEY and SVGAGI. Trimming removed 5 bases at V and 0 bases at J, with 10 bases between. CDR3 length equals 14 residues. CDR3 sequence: CASSTRAANYGYTF. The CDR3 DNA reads TGTGCCAGCAGTACCCGGGCCGCTAACTATGGCTACACCTTC.

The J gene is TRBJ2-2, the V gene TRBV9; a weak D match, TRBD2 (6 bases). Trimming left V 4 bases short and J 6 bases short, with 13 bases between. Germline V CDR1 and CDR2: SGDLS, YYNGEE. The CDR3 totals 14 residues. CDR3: CASSPGGLAGELFF. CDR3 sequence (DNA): TGTGCCAGCAGCCCCGGGGGTCTTGCCGGGGAGCTGTTTTTT.

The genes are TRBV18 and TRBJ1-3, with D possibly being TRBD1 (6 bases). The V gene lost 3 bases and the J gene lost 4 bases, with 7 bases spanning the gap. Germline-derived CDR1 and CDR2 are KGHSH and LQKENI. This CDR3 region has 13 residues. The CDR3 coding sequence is TGTGCCAGCTCACCCGGGGGCGGAAACACCATATATTTT. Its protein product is CASSPGGGNTIYF.

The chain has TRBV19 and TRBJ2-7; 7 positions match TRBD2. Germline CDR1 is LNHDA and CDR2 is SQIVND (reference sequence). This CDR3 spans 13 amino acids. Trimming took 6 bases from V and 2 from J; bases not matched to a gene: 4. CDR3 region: CASSPGTTYEQYF. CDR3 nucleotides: TGTGCCAGTAGCCCGGGGACTACCTACGAGCAGTACTTC.

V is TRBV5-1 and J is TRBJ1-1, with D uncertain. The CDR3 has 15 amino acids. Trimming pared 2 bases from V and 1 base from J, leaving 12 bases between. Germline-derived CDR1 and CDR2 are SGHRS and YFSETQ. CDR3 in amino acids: CASSLSPTWNTEAFF. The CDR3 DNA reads TGCGCCAGCAGCTTATCCCCCACGTGGAACACTGAAGCTTTCTTT.

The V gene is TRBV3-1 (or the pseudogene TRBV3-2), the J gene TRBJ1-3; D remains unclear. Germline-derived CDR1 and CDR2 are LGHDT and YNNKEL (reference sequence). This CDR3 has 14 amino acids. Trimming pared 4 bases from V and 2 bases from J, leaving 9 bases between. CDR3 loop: CASSLRRAGNTIYF. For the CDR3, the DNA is TGTGCCAGCAGCCTTCGCCGGGCTGGAAACACCATATATTTT.

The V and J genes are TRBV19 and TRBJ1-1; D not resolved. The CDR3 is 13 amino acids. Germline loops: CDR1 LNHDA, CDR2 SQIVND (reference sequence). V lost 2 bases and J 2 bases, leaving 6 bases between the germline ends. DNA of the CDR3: TGTGCCAGTAGTATAAACCGTAACACTGAAGCTTTCTTT. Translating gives CASSINRNTEAFF.

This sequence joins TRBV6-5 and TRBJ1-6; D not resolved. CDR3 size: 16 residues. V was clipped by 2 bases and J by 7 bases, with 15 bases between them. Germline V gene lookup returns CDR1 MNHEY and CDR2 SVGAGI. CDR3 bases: TGTGCCAGCAGTTACCTATTCTCAGAAAAAAATTCACCCCTCCACTTT. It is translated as CASSYLFSEKNSPLHF.

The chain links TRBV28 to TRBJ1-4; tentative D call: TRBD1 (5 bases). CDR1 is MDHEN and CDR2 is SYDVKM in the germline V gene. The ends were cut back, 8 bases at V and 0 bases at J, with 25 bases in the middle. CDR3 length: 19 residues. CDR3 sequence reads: CASPPALGSEGPTNEKLFF. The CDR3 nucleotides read TGTGCCAGCCCGCCAGCCCTTGGTTCGGAGGGACCAACTAATGAAAAACTGTTTTTT.

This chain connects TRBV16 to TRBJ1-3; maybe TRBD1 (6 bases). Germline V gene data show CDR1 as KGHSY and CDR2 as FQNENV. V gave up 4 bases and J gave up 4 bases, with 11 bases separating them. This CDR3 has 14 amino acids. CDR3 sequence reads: CASSPGGKGNTIYF. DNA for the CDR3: TGTGCCAGCAGCCCCGGGGGCAAAGGAAACACCATATATTTT.